The rows below give T cell receptor beta chains drawn from one sample of a study of human T cells and chemical hapten exposure. From the RACE reads, TCRdb called clonotypes with MiXCR, one entry per CDR3 protein. The sample includes some 94,000 distinct CDR3 sequences, under 15% of them seen just once. This sample comprised whole blood, obtained in connection with sensitization to the hapten diphenylcyclopropenone (DPC). These receptors all stem from a woman aged 40 to 49 with alopecia areata. Some clones in this sample may be carry-over from other donors' samples. CDR3s include the opening cysteine and the closing phenylalanine or tryptophan.

v_call cdr3_aa
TRBV10-3 CAISGRPGTSYEQYF
TRBV29-1 CSVGSDQETQYF
TRBV6-5 CASSSSDVRVTEAFF
TRBV2 CARQGAYGYTF
TRBV12-3/TRBV12-4 CASSRDSGSPLHF
TRBV7-7 CASSSSYSGAYNEQFF
TRBV7-9 CASSLHPRNTEAFF
TRBV20-1 CSKTRTSTDTQYF
TRBV5-1 CASSSSGRAEGELFF
TRBV6-5 CASSSLLTGGFNYGYTF
TRBV5-6 CASSSSGTNWGVVF
TRBV11-3 CASSPGTGQETQYF
TRBV15 CATSTGQGAYEQYF
TRBV28 CASILRATRGNTIYF
TRBV5-1 CASSLQSGSQETQYF
TRBV11-2 CASSFSPGEQYF
TRBV6-2/TRBV6-3 CASSYSSMGQNGYTF
TRBV7-9 CASSPGTSTDTQYF
TRBV14 CASSQDQRRRGYLYEQYF
TRBV20-1 CSGQGPAYEQYF
TRBV6-6 CASSDRVGSYGYTF
TRBV6-2/TRBV6-3 CASRQLAGVYGTQYF
TRBV12-3/TRBV12-4 CASSLSGAATNEKLFF
TRBV28 CASSPPGTGSGEQYF
TRBV5-5 CASSFYPDFSNQPQHF
TRBV2 CASSTQGTANEKLFF
TRBV9 CASSVGGSGAYEQYF
TRBV7-2 CASSLVHLAGAYNEQFF
TRBV6-4 CASSDPDSPYEQYF
TRBV19 CASSRGPSQPQHF
TRBV28 CASSYPGGIAGGPYEQYF
TRBV29-1 CSGSRQAEAFF
TRBV11-2 CASSPGGRGAYNEQFF
TRBV27 CASSFGGATNEKLFF
TRBV7-2 CASSFNQGSNQPQHF
TRBV7-9 CASSLDGGSTDTQYF
TRBV19 CATRTGTSGDNEQFF
TRBV28 CASIWRREQFF
TRBV3-1 CASSSRAGTETQYF
TRBV28 CASSFRDLRTREQYF
TRBV9 CASSPRDRGYEQYF
TRBV11-3 CASSLVGSQETQYF
TRBV6-2/TRBV6-3 CASSGGGMETQYF
TRBV2 CASSERAGALYNEQFF
TRBV6-2/TRBV6-3 CASSYMRGGQQFF
TRBV12-3/TRBV12-4 CASRRTSTDTQYF
TRBV7-6 CASRPNRVAGGQEQYF